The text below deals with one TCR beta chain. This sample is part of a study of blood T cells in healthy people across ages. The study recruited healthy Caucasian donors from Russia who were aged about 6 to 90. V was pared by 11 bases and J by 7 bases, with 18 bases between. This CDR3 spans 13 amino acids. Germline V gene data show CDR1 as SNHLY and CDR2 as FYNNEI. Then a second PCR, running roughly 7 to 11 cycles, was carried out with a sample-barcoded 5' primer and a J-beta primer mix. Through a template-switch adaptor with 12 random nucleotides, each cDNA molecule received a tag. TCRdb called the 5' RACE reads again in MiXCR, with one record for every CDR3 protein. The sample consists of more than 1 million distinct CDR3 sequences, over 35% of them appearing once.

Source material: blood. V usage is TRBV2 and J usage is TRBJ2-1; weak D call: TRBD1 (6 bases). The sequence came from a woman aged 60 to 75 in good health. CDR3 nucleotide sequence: TGTGCCGCTCTCAACTGGGGACAAAATGAGCAGTTCTTC. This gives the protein CAALNWGQNEQFF.